This T cell receptor beta chain was sequenced during a study of shared clonotypes between healthy human individuals. Looking at the study overall: Each donor had three CD4 naive, three CD4 memory, two CD8 naive and one CD8 memory plate.

The CDR3 runs to 16 residues. The germline V gene encodes CDR1 SGHNT and CDR2 YYREEE (reference sequence). The germline V and J ends were trimmed by 5 bases and 1 base, with 17 bases remaining between them. Some clones are missing from TCRdb's copy, which holds only in-frame ones; the method was immunoSEQ multiplex PCR. The sample shows nearly 1 million clones, more than 75% of them seen only once. This sequence joins TRBV5-4 and TRBJ2-3; D may match TRBD1 or TRBD2 (5 bases each). The sample was memory CD4+ T cells sorted from blood. The subset: CD45RA-negative fraction. The clonotype originates from a man aged 18 to 35 in good health. The CDR3 region is CASSRKDWGGTDTQYF. The CDR3 region has the DNA TGTGCCAGCAGTCGAAAGGACTGGGGCGGCACAGATACGCAGTATTTT. Drawing the rest from reference TRBV5-4 and TRBJ2-3, the complete variable domain is ETGVTQSPTHLIKTRGQQVTLRCSSQSGHNTVSWYQQALGQGPQFIFQYYREEENGRGNFPPRFSGLQFPNYSSELNVNALELDDSALYLCASSRKDWGGTDTQYFGPGTRLTVL.